The clone carrying this T cell receptor (beta chain) was seen repeatedly, ten times or more. Its specificity is not known. Each donor gave one heparinised blood draw averaging around 120 mL. Each sorted fraction was over 95% pure. Expressed TCRB transcripts were sequenced, since all the RNA that had been isolated was reverse transcribed. Method: immunoSEQ multiplex PCR; TCRdb's copy keeps in-frame clones and lacks some. Among over 300,000 clones listed, roughly 8% were seen once. The sample is drawn from a study of beta chain features in type 1 diabetes. Study-level points and caveats: The cDNA sequencing approach could over-represent high-TCR-expressing cells.

This CDR3 spans 14 amino acids. From germline, CDR1 is SGDLS and CDR2 YYNGEE. V was clipped by 0 bases and J by 2 bases, with 8 bases between them. Sample: central memory CD4+ T cells from blood. V and J are TRBV9 and TRBJ1-2; perhaps TRBD1 as D (6 bases). The origin of this receptor is a woman under 30 in good health. In DNA form, the CDR3 reads TGTGCCAGCAGCGTAGATACAGGGAACTATGGCTACACCTTC. The encoded protein is CASSVDTGNYGYTF.